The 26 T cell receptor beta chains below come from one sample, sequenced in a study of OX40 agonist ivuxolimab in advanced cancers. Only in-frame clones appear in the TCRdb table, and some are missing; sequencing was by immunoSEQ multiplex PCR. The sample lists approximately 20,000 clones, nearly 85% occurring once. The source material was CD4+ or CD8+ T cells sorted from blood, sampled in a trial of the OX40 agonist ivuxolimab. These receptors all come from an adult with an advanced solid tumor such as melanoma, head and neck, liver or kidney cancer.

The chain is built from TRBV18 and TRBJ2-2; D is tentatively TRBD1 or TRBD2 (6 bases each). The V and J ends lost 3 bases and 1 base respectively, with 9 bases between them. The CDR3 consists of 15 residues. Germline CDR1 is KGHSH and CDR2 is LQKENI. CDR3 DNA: TGTGCCAGCTCACCCGGAGGGGGGAACACCGGGGAGCTGTTTTTT. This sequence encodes CASSPGGGNTGELFF. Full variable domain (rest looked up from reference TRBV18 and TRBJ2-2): NAGVMQNPRHLVRRRGQEARLRCSPMKGHSHVYWYRQLPEEGLKFMVYLQKENIIDESGMPKERFSAEFPKEGPSILRIQQVVRGDSAAYFCASSPGGGNTGELFFGEGSRLTVL.

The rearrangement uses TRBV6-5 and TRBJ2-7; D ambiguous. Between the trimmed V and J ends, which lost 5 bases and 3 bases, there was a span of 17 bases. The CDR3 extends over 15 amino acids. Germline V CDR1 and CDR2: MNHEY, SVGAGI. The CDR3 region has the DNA TGTGCCAGCAGTCCTGTTAAGAACGGAATCTACGAGCAGTACTTC. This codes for CASSPVKNGIYEQYF.

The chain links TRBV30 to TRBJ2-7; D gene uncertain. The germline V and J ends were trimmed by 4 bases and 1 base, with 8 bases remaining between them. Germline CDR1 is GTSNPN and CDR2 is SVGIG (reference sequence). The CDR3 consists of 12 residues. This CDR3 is CAWTDSSYEQYF. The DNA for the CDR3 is TGTGCCTGGACAGATTCGTCCTACGAGCAGTACTTC.

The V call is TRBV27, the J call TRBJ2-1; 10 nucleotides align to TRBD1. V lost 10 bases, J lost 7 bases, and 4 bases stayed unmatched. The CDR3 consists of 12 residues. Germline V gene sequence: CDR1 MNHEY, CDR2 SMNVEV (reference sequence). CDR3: CATRTGGNEQFF. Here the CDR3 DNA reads TGTGCCACCCGGACAGGGGGGAATGAGCAGTTCTTC.

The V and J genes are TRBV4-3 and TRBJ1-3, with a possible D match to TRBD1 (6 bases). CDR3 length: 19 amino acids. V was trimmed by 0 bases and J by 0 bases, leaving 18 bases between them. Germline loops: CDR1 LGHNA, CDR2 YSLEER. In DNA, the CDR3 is TGCGCCAGCAGCCAAGAACAACGCCACAGGGAATACTCTGGAAACACCATATATTTT. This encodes CASSQEQRHREYSGNTIYF.

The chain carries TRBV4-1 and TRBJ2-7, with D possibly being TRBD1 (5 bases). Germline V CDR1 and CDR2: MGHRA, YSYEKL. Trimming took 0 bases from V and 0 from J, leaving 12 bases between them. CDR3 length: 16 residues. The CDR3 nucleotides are TGCGCCAGCAGCCAAGAGATAGACAGATTCTCCTACGAGCAGTACTTC. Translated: CASSQEIDRFSYEQYF.

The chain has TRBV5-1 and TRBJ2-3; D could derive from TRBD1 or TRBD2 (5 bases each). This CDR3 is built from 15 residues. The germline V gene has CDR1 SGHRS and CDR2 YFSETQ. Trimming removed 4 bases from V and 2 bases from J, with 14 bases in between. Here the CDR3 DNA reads TGCGCCAGCAGCCCGGGGACCCTCACCACAGATACGCAGTATTTT. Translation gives CASSPGTLTTDTQYF.

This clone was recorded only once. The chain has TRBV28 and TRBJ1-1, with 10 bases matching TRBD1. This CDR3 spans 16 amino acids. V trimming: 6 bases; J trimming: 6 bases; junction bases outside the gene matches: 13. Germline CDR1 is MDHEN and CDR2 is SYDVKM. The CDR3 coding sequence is TGTGCCAGCAGCCTAATCCCGGGACAGGGGTTTCCTGAAGCTTTCTTT. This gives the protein CASSLIPGQGFPEAFF.

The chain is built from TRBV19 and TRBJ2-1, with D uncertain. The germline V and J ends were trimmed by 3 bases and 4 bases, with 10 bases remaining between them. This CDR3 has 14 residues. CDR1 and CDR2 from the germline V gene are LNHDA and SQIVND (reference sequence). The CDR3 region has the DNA TGTGCCAGTAGTATTTCAGAAGCTTACAATGAGCAGTTCTTC. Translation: CASSISEAYNEQFF.

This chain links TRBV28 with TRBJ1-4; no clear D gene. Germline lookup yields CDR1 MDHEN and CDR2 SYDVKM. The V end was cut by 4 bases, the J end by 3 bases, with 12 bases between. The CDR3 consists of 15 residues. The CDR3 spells CASSSPVGSNEKLFF. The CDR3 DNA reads TGTGCCAGCAGTTCCCCCGTAGGGTCTAATGAAAAACTGTTTTTT.

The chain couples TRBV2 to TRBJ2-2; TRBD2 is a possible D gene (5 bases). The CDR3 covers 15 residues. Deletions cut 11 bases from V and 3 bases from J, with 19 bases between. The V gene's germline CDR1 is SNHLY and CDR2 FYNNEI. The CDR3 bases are TGTGCCGCGACTACTAGTTTACTTTACACCGGGGAGCTGTTTTTT. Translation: CAATTSLLYTGELFF.

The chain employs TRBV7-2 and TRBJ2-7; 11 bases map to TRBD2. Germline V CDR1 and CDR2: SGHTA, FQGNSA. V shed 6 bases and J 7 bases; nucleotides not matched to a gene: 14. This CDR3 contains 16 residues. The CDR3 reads CASSRMPGLAVPEQYF. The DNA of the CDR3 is TGTGCCAGCAGTAGAATGCCGGGACTAGCGGTTCCAGAGCAGTACTTC. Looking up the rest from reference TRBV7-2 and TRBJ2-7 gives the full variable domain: GAGVSQSPSNKVTEKGKDVELRCDPISGHTALYWYRQSLGQGLEFLIYFQGNSAPDKSGLPSDRFSAERTGGSVSTLTIQRTQQEDSAVYLCASSRMPGLAVPEQYFGPGTRLTVT.

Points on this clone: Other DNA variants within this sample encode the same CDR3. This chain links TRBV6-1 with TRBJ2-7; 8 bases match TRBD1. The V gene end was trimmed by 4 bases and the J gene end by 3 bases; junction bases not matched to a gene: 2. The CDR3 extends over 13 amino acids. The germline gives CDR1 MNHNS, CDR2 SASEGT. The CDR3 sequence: CASSGTGGYEQYF. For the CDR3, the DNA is TGTGCCAGCAGTGGAACAGGGGGCTACGAGCAGTACTTC.

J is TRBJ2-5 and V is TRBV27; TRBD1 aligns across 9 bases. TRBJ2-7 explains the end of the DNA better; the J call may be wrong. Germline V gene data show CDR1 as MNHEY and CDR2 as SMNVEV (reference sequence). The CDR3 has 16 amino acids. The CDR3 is CASSLGTGPRGYEQYF. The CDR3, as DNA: TGTGCCAGCAGTTTGGGGACAGGGCCCCGGGGCTACGAGCAGTACTTC.

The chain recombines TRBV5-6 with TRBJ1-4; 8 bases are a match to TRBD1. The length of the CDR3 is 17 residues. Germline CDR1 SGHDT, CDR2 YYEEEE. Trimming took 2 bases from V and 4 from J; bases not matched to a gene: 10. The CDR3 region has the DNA TGTGCCAGCAGCTTTCTGACCCGGGACAGGCATAATGAAAAACTGTTTTTT. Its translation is CASSFLTRDRHNEKLFF.

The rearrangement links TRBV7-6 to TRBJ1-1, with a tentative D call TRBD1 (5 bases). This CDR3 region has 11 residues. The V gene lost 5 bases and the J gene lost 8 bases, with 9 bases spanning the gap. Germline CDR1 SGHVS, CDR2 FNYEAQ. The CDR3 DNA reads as TGTGCCAGCAGCGGGGGAACCGAAGCTTTCTTT. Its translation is CASSGGTEAFF. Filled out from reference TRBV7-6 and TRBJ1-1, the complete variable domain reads GAGVSQSPRYKVTKRGQDVALRCDPISGHVSLYWYRQALGQGPEFLTYFNYEAQQDKSGLPNDRFSAERPEGSISTLTIQRTEQRDSAMYRCASSGGTEAFFGQGTRLTVV.

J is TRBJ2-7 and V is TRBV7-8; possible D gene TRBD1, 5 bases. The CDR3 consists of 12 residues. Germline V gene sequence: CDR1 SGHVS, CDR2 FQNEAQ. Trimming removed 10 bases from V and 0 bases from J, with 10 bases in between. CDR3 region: CATTDTSYEQYF. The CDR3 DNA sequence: TGTGCCACTACGGACACCTCCTACGAGCAGTACTTC.

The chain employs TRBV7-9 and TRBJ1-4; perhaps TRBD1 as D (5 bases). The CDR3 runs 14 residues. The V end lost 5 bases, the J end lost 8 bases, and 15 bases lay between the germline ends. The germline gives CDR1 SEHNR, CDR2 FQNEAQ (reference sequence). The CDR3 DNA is TGTGCCAGCAGCGTCCCCAGGGAGGGAGAAAAACTGTTTTTT. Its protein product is CASSVPREGEKLFF.

DNA of the CDR3: TGTGCCAGCAGCGTAGGCCGGGGGTCCTACAATGAGCAGTTCTTC. It encodes CASSVGRGSYNEQFF. J is TRBJ2-1 and V is TRBV9; perhaps TRBD2 as D (6 bases). V dropped 0 bases and J dropped 1 base, with 8 bases sitting between them. The CDR3 contains 15 residues. Germline lookup yields CDR1 SGDLS and CDR2 YYNGEE.

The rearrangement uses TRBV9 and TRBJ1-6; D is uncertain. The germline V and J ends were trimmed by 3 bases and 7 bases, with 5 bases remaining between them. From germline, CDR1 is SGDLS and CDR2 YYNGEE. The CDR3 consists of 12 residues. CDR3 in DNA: TGTGCCAGCAGCGCCAGGAATTCACCCCTCCACTTT. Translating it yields CASSARNSPLHF. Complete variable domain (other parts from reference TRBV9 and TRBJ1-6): DSGVTQTPKHLITATGQRVTLRCSPRSGDLSVYWYQQSLDQGLQFLIQYYNGEERAKGNILERFSAQQFPDLHSELNLSSLELGDSALYFCASSARNSPLHFGNGTRLTVT.

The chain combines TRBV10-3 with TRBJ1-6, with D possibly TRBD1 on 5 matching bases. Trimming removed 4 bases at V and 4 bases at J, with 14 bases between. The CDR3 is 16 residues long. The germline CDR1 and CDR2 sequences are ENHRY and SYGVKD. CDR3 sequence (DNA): TGTGCCATCAGTGTGAGAGGGGACGGGTATAATTCACCCCTCCACTTT. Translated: CAISVRGDGYNSPLHF.

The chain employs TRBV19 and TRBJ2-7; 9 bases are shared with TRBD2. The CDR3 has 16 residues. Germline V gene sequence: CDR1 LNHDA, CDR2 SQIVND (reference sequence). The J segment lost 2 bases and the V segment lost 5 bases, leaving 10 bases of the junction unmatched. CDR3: CASSPGWGLATYEQYF. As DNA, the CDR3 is TGTGCCAGTAGTCCGGGATGGGGACTAGCTACCTACGAGCAGTACTTC.

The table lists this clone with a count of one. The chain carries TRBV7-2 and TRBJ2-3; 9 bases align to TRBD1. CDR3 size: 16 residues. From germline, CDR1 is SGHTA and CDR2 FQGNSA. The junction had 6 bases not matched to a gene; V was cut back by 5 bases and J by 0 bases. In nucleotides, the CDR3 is TGTGCCAGCAGCCCAGCGACAGGGGGTAGCACAGATACGCAGTATTTT. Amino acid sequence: CASSPATGGSTDTQYF.

CDR3 nucleotides: TGTGCCATCAGTGAGGGGGCTACCTACGAGCAGTACTTC. It specifies CAISEGATYEQYF. The chain links TRBV10-3 to TRBJ2-7; D may be TRBD1 (5 bases). V dropped 2 bases and J dropped 2 bases, with 7 bases sitting between them. Germline V gene data show CDR1 as ENHRY and CDR2 as SYGVKD. The CDR3 length is 13 residues.

This chain's CDR3 is CASSFSGSQPQHF. The CDR3 nucleotides read TGTGCCAGCAGTTTTTCTGGGAGTCAGCCCCAGCATTTT. J is TRBJ1-5 and V is TRBV27; no definite D call. Germline lookup yields CDR1 MNHEY and CDR2 SMNVEV (reference sequence). The CDR3 runs 13 residues. The V and J ends lost 3 bases and 6 bases respectively, with 9 bases between them.

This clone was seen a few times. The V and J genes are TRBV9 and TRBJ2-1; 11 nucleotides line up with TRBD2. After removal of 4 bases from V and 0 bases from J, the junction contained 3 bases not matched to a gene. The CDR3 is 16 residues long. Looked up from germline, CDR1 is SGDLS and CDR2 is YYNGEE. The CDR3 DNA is TGTGCCAGCAGCCTGGGACTAGCGGACTCCTACAATGAGCAGTTCTTC. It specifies CASSLGLADSYNEQFF.